A single sample gave rise to the 2 T cell receptor beta chains below, sequenced in a study of vaccination and CD4 T cells after COVID-19. Stated treatment: roughly 10-day PBMC culture with coronavirus spike peptide pools or control peptides (ViraFEST assay). With the Oncomine TCR Beta short-read assay, DNA from cultured CD4+ T cells was sequenced. TCRdb re-derived calls from the PCR reads in MiXCR, one entry per CDR3 protein. The data contain about 12,000 distinct CDR3 sequences, about 50% of them singletons. Their antigens remain unidentified. The sequencing input was CD4+ T cells from blood, cultured in vitro. The receptors come from a human donor who had recovered from COVID-19.

This rearrangement joins TRBV6-5 to TRBJ2-1, with no clear D. Germline loops: CDR1 MNHEY, CDR2 SVGAGI. This CDR3 has 16 amino acids. The ends were cut back, 0 bases at V and 3 bases at J, with 12 bases in the middle. CDR3 region: CASSYSWDDVYNEQFF. The CDR3 coding sequence is TGTGCCAGCAGTTACTCTTGGGATGACGTCTACAATGAGCAGTTCTTC.

This sequence joins TRBV30 and TRBJ2-7; D may match TRBD1 or TRBD2 (6 bases each). This CDR3 is 14 amino acids long. The germline CDR1 and CDR2 sequences are GTSNPN and SVGIG (reference sequence). Trimming removed 4 bases at V and 3 bases at J, with 16 bases between. Here the CDR3 reads CAWTRRGEVYEQYF. The CDR3 DNA sequence: TGTGCCTGGACCCGGAGGGGGGAGGTCTACGAGCAGTACTTC.